Reported below is one T cell receptor (beta chain). Its target is unknown. CDR1 SGHVS and CDR2 FQNEAQ come from the germline V gene. CDR3 size: 15 residues. J was trimmed by 3 bases and V by 2 bases; bases with no gene match: 7. This entry comes from a study of shared clonotypes between healthy human individuals. Study-wide findings and caveats: Roughly 5% of naive CD4 clonotypes were common to a handful of donors.

The assay used deep level. Generated by immunoSEQ multiplex PCR, the TCRdb table keeps only in-frame clones and is missing some. The sample shows some 2 million clones, about 95% of them seen only once. Naive CD8 isolation took CD45RO-negative cells positively selected for CCR7 and excluded terminally differentiated effector memory CD45RA+ cells. This sequence was found in a man younger than 35 in good health. Material: naive CD8+ T cells sorted from blood. The V gene is TRBV7-8, the J gene TRBJ2-7, with 7 bases matching TRBD1. The CDR3 loop is CASSLSGRGIYEQYF. The DNA of the CDR3 is TGTGCCAGCAGCTTATCGGGCAGGGGGATCTACGAGCAGTACTTC. Drawing the rest from reference TRBV7-8 and TRBJ2-7, the complete variable domain is GAGVSQSPRYKVAKRGQDVALRCDPISGHVSLFWYQQALGQGPEFLTYFQNEAQLDKSGLPSDRFFAERPEGSVSTLKIQRTQQEDSAVYLCASSLSGRGIYEQYFGPGTRLTVT.